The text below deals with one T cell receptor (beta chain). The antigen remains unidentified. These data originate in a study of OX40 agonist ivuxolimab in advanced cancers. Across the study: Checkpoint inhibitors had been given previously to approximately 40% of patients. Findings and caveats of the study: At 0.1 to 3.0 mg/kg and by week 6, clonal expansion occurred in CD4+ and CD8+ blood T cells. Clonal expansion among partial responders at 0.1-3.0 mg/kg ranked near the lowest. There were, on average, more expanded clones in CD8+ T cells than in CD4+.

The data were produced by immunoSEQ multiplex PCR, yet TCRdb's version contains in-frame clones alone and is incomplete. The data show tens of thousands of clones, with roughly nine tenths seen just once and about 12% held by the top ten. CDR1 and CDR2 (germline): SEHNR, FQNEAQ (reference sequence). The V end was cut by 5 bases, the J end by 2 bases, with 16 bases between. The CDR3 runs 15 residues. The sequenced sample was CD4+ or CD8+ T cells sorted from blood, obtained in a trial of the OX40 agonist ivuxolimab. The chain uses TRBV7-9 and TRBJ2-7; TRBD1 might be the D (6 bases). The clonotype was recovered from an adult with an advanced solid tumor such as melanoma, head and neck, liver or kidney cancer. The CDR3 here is CASSAFTGKAYEQYF. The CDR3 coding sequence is TGTGCCAGCAGCGCATTTACAGGGAAGGCCTACGAGCAGTACTTC.